The rows below give T cell receptor beta chains drawn from one sample of a study of blood T cell repertoires in COVID-19. Produced via immunoSEQ multiplex PCR; TCRdb's table is partial and in-frame only. The table lists approximately 240,000 clones, about 85% of them singletons. The sequencing input was peripheral blood. These receptors all come from a woman aged 18-29 years who had recovered from COVID-19. The CDR3 runs from the conserved cysteine through the conserved F or W. A D gene is named only where the DNA matches it firmly. The size entry is marked missing in some rows and otherwise reads once, few, many or a size class.

clone_size,j_call,d_call,v_call,cdr3_aa,cdr3_nt
-,TRBJ2-1,TRBD2,TRBV7-2,CASSLIAGVYNEQFF,TGTGCCAGCAGCTTAATAGCGGGAGTGTATAATGAGCAGTTCTTC
-,TRBJ1-2,-,TRBV4-1,CASSQDFGWTPIGDYGYTF,TGCGCCAGCAGCCAAGATTTTGGTTGGACTCCAATTGGAGACTATGGCTACACCTTC
-,TRBJ2-1,TRBD2,TRBV6-1,CASSELTSGTDNEQFF,TGTGCCAGCAGTGAATTAACTAGCGGGACCGACAATGAGCAGTTCTTC
-,TRBJ2-7,-,TRBV5-8,CASSQDTFFSYEQYF,TGTGCCAGCAGCCAGGACACCTTCTTCTCCTACGAGCAGTACTTC
-,TRBJ2-7,TRBD2,TRBV6-2/TRBV6-3,CASSYNLREGLSYEQYF,TGTGCCAGCAGTTACAATCTTCGGGAGGGCCTCTCCTACGAGCAGTACTTC
-,TRBJ1-1,-,TRBV5-4,CASSSVRGSGTEAFF,TGTGCCAGCAGCTCAGTACGGGGTTCGGGCACTGAAGCTTTCTTT
-,TRBJ1-4,TRBD1,TRBV5-6,CASSLFHRGGEKLFF,TGTGCCAGCAGCTTATTCCACAGGGGTGGGGAAAAACTGTTTTTT
-,TRBJ2-7,-,TRBV25-1,CASSVDISYEQYF,TGTGCCAGCAGTGTTGACATCTCCTACGAGCAGTACTTC
-,TRBJ2-1,-,TRBV6-2/TRBV6-3,CASSITREQFF,TGTGCCAGCAGCATAACTAGGGAGCAGTTCTTC
-,TRBJ1-1,TRBD1,TRBV3-1/TRBV3-2,CASSLQQGIPFF,TGTGCCAGCAGCCTACAACAGGGGATCCCTTTCTTT
-,TRBJ2-7,TRBD2,TRBV7-6,CVLRAGGTSYEQYF,TGTGTACTTAGGGCGGGAGGCACCTCCTACGAGCAGTACTTC
few,TRBJ1-6,-,TRBV25-1,CASSDGWGKGVPLHF,TGTGCCAGCAGTGATGGTTGGGGCAAAGGTGTACCCCTCCACTTT
-,TRBJ1-4,-,TRBV5-1,CASSRGTTNEKLFF,TGCGCCAGCAGTAGGGGAACAACTAATGAAAAACTGTTTTTT
-,TRBJ2-3,-,TRBV25-1,CASSAPQQLTDTQYF,TGTGCCAGCAGTGCTCCGCAACAGCTCACAGATACGCAGTATTTT